One sample yielded the 17 T cell receptor beta chains listed below, sequenced in a study of control samples from healthy donors and cancer patients. TCRdb keeps only in-frame clones here, not all; method: immunoSEQ multiplex PCR. The sample contains 70,000 to 90,000 clones, roughly 90% of which appear only once. Sequenced input: PBMCs. These receptors all stem from a woman aged 55-69 years with head and neck cancer.

This clone appeared once. The J gene is TRBJ1-5, the V gene TRBV27, with D perhaps TRBD1 (6 bases). Trimming cost V 4 bases and J 4 bases, with 11 bases left between them. Germline V lookup: CDR1 MNHEY, CDR2 SMNVEV (reference sequence). This CDR3 is built from 14 residues. The CDR3 DNA is TGTGCCAGCAGTTCCAGACAGGCAAATCAGCCCCAGCATTTT. Protein sequence: CASSSRQANQPQHF.

The chain links TRBV5-1 to TRBJ2-3; 10 positions agree with TRBD2. The V gene's germline CDR1 is SGHRS and CDR2 YFSETQ. V was clipped by 2 bases and J by 4 bases; unmatched bases: 7. This CDR3 has 16 residues. This chain's CDR3 is CASSFSSGRTPDTQYF. In DNA form, the CDR3 reads TGCGCCAGCAGCTTTTCTAGCGGGAGAACCCCAGATACGCAGTATTTT.

The V call is TRBV6-5, the J call TRBJ2-7, with D possibly TRBD1 on 5 matching bases. The germline V gene has CDR1 MNHEY and CDR2 SVGAGI. This CDR3 is built from 15 residues. V was pared by 2 bases and J by 0 bases, with 11 bases between. CDR3 DNA sequence: TGTGCCAGCAGTTACCTTGACAGCTTCTCCTACGAGCAGTACTTC. Translated: CASSYLDSFSYEQYF.

CDR3 DNA sequence: TGTGCTAGTGGTTCCATTCGACAGACCGACTACGAGCAGTACTTC. This codes for CASGSIRQTDYEQYF. This sequence joins TRBV12-5 and TRBJ2-7; possibly TRBD1 for D (5 bases). The CDR3 is 15 residues long. Trimming stripped 4 bases from V and 3 bases from J, with 16 bases between. Germline V gene sequence: CDR1 LGHNT, CDR2 FRNRAP.

The V and J genes are TRBV27 and TRBJ2-3; 14 bases are shared with TRBD2. V lost 3 bases and J lost 1; bases outside the gene matches: 9. The CDR3 runs to 19 residues. CDR1 is MNHEY, CDR2 SMNVEV, per germline (reference sequence). DNA for the CDR3: TGTGCCAGCAGTTTCTTGACTAGCGGGAGGGCCGTAGGCACAGATACGCAGTATTTT. Amino acids: CASSFLTSGRAVGTDTQYF.

The CDR3 spells CAWDVRRTDRNSYEQYF. The DNA for the CDR3 is TGTGCCTGGGACGTCCGGCGCACGGACAGAAATTCCTACGAGCAGTACTTC. J is TRBJ2-7 and V is TRBV30, with D maybe TRBD1 (6 bases). Trimming removed 5 bases from V and 1 base from J, with 24 bases in between. CDR1 GTSNPN and CDR2 SVGIG come from the germline V gene (reference sequence). CDR3 length: 17 amino acids.

The chain uses TRBV5-1 and TRBJ2-1, with D perhaps matching TRBD2 (6 bases). This CDR3 has 16 residues. Trimming shortened V by 5 bases and J by 9 bases, and 24 bases separated the two germline ends. Germline values: CDR1 SGHRS, CDR2 YFSETQ. The CDR3 DNA reads TGCGCCAGCAGTTACCCCCGGGACTCGTTTAACATTGAGCAGTTCTTC. Protein: CASSYPRDSFNIEQFF.

The V and J genes are TRBV15 and TRBJ2-7; a possible D gene is TRBD1 (6 bases). CDR1 and CDR2 from the germline V gene are LNHNV and YYDKDF (reference sequence). The CDR3 contains 15 residues. Deletions cut 1 base from V and 1 base from J, with 11 bases between. The DNA of the CDR3 is TGTGCCACCAGCAGAGCCAGGGGAAGGTCCTACGAGCAGTACTTC. Its translation: CATSRARGRSYEQYF. The full variable domain, completed using reference TRBV15 and TRBJ2-7, is DAMVIQNPRYQVTQFGKPVTLSCSQTLNHNVMYWYQQKSSQAPKLLFHYYDKDFNNEADTPDNFQSRRPNTSFCFLDIRSPGLGDTAMYLCATSRARGRSYEQYFGPGTRLTVT.

V usage is TRBV18 and J usage is TRBJ1-5; D is uncertain. Germline V lookup: CDR1 KGHSH, CDR2 LQKENI. Trimming pared 8 bases from V and 2 bases from J, leaving 16 bases between. The CDR3 contains 15 residues. As DNA, the CDR3 is TGTGCCAGCCCACGGGGTCAGGACGGCAATCAGCCCCAGCATTTT. Protein: CASPRGQDGNQPQHF.

The chain is built from TRBV12-5 and TRBJ2-7, with D tentatively TRBD1 or TRBD2 (5 bases each). The CDR3 is made up of 15 amino acids. The V gene lost 3 bases and the J gene lost 4 bases, with 16 bases spanning the gap. Germline V lookup: CDR1 LGHNT, CDR2 FRNRAP. The CDR3 reads CASGLATGTWYEQYF. For the CDR3, the DNA is TGTGCTAGTGGTTTAGCAACCGGGACCTGGTACGAGCAGTACTTC. Combining the CDR3 with reference TRBV12-5 and TRBJ2-7 gives the whole variable domain DARVTQTPRHKVTEMGQEVTMRCQPILGHNTVFWYRQTMMQGLELLAYFRNRAPLDDSGMPKDRFSAEMPDATLATLKIQPSEPRDSAVYFCASGLATGTWYEQYFGPGTRLTVT.

V is TRBV30 and J is TRBJ1-1; D gene ambiguous. This CDR3 has 13 residues. Germline V gives CDR1 GTSNPN, CDR2 SVGIG (reference sequence). The V and J ends lost 8 bases and 3 bases respectively, with 16 bases between them. This CDR3 reads CAHRSNKDTEAFF. The CDR3 DNA is TGTGCCCATCGGAGCAATAAGGACACTGAAGCTTTCTTT.

The V and J genes are TRBV7-6 and TRBJ1-3; tentative D call: TRBD1 (5 bases). In germline, CDR1 is SGHVS, CDR2 FNYEAQ. The CDR3 sequence is 17 residues long. V was shortened by 7 bases and J by 2 bases, with 21 bases between the two germline ends. This CDR3 reads CASTAFFGQGTGNTIYF. In DNA form, the CDR3 reads TGTGCCAGCACCGCATTTTTCGGTCAGGGAACTGGAAACACCATATATTTT.

The V call is TRBV5-4, the J call TRBJ2-1; weak D call: TRBD2 (6 bases). Germline V gene sequence: CDR1 SGHNT, CDR2 YYREEE (reference sequence). Trimming removed 3 bases at V and 8 bases at J, with 27 bases between. The CDR3 covers 18 residues. CDR3 DNA sequence: TGTGCCAGCAGCTATCTTGGGCAAGCGGGCTCCAGAGACCATGAGCAGTTCTTC. Encoded protein: CASSYLGQAGSRDHEQFF.

The V gene is TRBV25-1, the J gene TRBJ2-2, with 8 bases lining up with TRBD2. V shed 2 bases, J shed 9 bases, and the junction held 11 bases outside the gene matches. In germline, CDR1 is MGHDK, CDR2 SYGVNS. The CDR3 consists of 16 residues. The CDR3 DNA sequence: TGTGCCAGCAGTGAAGGCGGACTAGCCTCCCTCCGGGAGCTGTTTTTT. Its protein is CASSEGGLASLRELFF.

The chain carries TRBV7-9 and TRBJ2-1; 7 bases map to TRBD2. The V segment lost 0 bases and the J segment 7 bases; nucleotides outside the gene matches: 3. Germline V lookup: CDR1 SEHNR, CDR2 FQNEAQ (reference sequence). This CDR3 region has 14 residues. The CDR3: CASSLAAGVNEQFF. Written as DNA, the CDR3 is TGTGCCAGCAGCTTAGCGGCGGGAGTAAATGAGCAGTTCTTC.

The chain uses TRBV6-5 and TRBJ2-7; tentative D call: TRBD2 (6 bases). This CDR3 spans 13 amino acids. V was trimmed by 6 bases and J by 4 bases, leaving 13 bases between them. The germline CDR1 and CDR2 sequences are MNHEY and SVGAGI. CDR3 DNA: TGTGCCAGCAGAAGCAGCGGGCAATACGAGCAGTACTTC. Residues: CASRSSGQYEQYF.

The chain employs TRBV27 and TRBJ2-7; D may correspond to TRBD1 or TRBD2 (5 bases each). The V end was cut by 2 bases, the J end by 2 bases, with 13 bases between. CDR1 is MNHEY and CDR2 is SMNVEV in the germline V gene (reference sequence). The length of the CDR3 is 15 residues. CDR3 DNA: TGTGCCAGCAGTTTAGCTGGGACGGGTACCTACGAGCAGTACTTC. Protein product: CASSLAGTGTYEQYF.